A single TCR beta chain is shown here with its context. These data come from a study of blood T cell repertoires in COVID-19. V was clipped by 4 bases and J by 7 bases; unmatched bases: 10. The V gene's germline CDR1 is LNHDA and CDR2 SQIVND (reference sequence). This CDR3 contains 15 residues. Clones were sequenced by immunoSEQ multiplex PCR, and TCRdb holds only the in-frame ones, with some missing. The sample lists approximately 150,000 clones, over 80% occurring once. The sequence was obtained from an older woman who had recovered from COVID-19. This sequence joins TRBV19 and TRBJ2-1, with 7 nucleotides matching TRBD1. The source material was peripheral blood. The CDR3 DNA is TGTGCCAGTAGTAGGCCACGGGACAGAATTAATGAGCAGTTCTTC. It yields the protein CASSRPRDRINEQFF.